This TCR beta chain was found in a study of Graves' ophthalmopathy and Graves' hyperthyroidism. In the study overall: Stable hyperthyroidism referred to disease that showed no ophthalmopathy within 18 months of follow-up. Study outcomes and limitations: Detection in blood was also observed for most expanded thyroid clonotypes above 0.001 frequency.

This clonotype was observed a few times. Its antigen is not identified. The CDR3 has 17 residues. V shed 4 bases, J shed 4 bases, and the junction held 11 bases outside the gene matches. Germline-derived CDR1 and CDR2 are SGHTA and FQGNSA. Symptoms, serum thyroxine and TRAb, thyroid ultrasound, and orbital computed tomography formed the diagnostic basis. As the template, RNA transcripts were used to amplify TCR beta CDR3 regions. The workflow started with a first-round RT-PCR run with HTBI primers and then moved on to a second-round multiplex PCR. TCRdb recomputed calls from the multiplex PCR reads with MiXCR, one row per CDR3 protein. This sample has 900,000 to 1,200,000 distinct CDR3 sequences, with about 38% found just once.

The sample comprised peripheral blood or thyroid tissue (not recorded which). This chain links TRBV7-2 with TRBJ2-7, with TRBD2 matching 12 bases. The clonotype was recovered from an adult man with Graves' hyperthyroidism. CDR3 sequence: CASSSPLAGGPLYEQYF. CDR3 DNA: TGTGCCAGCAGCTCCCCCCTAGCGGGAGGGCCTTTGTACGAGCAGTACTTC.